This T cell receptor beta chain originates from a study of regulatory T cells in long-lasting Graves disease. In this sample, this clonotype turned up once. Trimming stripped 4 bases from V and 1 base from J, with 18 bases between. CDR1 is MNHEY, CDR2 SMNVEV, per germline (reference sequence). CDR3 length: 17 amino acids. Time point indicated: persistent/refractory GD, antithyroid drugs over 5 years with positive TRAb. RNA from PBMCs was the source of the TCR library. According to the study, TCR beta libraries were built with iRepertoire HTBI primers and CDR3-region Arm-PCR. TCRdb reprocessed the multiplex PCR reads via MiXCR and lists one record per CDR3 protein. In the table there are hundreds of thousands of distinct CDR3 sequences, less than 25% of which are singletons.

This receptor was obtained from a female donor with Graves disease. The V call is TRBV27, the J call TRBJ2-3; a possible D gene is TRBD2 (6 bases). This material consisted of peripheral blood mononuclear cells (PBMCs), taken when the disease was refractory, from a patient treated with antithyroid drugs. This CDR3 reads CASSSAPSSGGTDTQYF. For the CDR3, the DNA is TGTGCCAGCAGTTCAGCTCCTAGCTCGGGAGGCACAGATACGCAGTATTTT.